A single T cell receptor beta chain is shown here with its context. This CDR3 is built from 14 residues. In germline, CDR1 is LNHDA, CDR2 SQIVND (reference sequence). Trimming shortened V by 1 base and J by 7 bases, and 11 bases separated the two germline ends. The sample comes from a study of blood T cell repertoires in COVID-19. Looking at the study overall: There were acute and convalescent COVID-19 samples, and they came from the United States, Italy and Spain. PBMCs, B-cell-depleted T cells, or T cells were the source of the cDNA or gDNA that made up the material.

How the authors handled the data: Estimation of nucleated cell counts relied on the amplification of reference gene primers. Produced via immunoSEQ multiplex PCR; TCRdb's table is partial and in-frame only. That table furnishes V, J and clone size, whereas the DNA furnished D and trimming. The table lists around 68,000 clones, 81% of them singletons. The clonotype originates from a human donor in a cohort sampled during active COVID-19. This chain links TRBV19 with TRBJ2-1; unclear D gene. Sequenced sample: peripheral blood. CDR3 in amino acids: CASSIGSLGNEQFF. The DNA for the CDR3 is TGTGCCAGTAGTATAGGCTCTCTCGGGAATGAGCAGTTCTTC.